The clone carrying this T cell receptor (beta chain) is a singleton in its sample. Its antigen is unidentified. An equimolar mix of two oligonucleotides served as the beta constant-region primer for TRBC1 and TRBC2. Nested alpha and beta constant-region primers with the SP2 primer drove four PCR rounds on ligated cDNA. Each CDR3 protein gets one entry after TCRdb re-called the UMI-ligation and nested PCR reads with MiXCR. The sample lists some 30,000 distinct CDR3 sequences, approximately 17% occurring once. This sample was taken from a study of naive and memory T cell subsets. Findings of the study overall: Clonotypes here are unpaired alpha or beta chain sequences.

The receptor was isolated from a human donor in good health. Input material: effector memory CD4+ T cells from blood. Subset noted: effector memory, CD45RA- CD27-.

CDR3 nucleotides: TGTGCCAGCAGTTTAGCGGGAGGATCAAATGGGGATGAGCAGTTCTTC. This gives the protein CASSLAGGSNGDEQFF. The rearrangement uses TRBV28 and TRBJ2-1; 8 nucleotides line up with TRBD2. CDR3 length: 16 residues. Germline CDR1 is MDHEN and CDR2 is SYDVKM. The V segment lost 2 bases and the J segment 8 bases; nucleotides outside the gene matches: 11.